This T cell receptor beta chain emerged from a study of T cell changes during pregnancy in multiple sclerosis. CDR3 size: 17 residues. V was trimmed by 7 bases and J by 0 bases, leaving 18 bases between them. Germline V CDR1 and CDR2: SGHAT, FQNNGV. Using immunoSEQ multiplex PCR, the repertoire was profiled, and TCRdb retains in-frame clones only, with some absent. This table holds 45,000 or so clones, roughly nine tenths found once. The chain has TRBV11-2 and TRBJ2-2; a possible D gene is TRBD2 (6 bases). The material sequenced was CD4+ T cells from peripheral blood mononuclear cells, taken after pregnancy. This receptor was obtained from a female donor with multiple sclerosis, enrolled in a pregnancy study. DNA for the CDR3: TGTGCCAGCACCCCCCGGGGGATTAAGACGAACACCGGGGAGCTGTTTTTT. Translating it yields CASTPRGIKTNTGELFF. Filled out from reference TRBV11-2 and TRBJ2-2, the complete variable domain reads EAGVAQSPRYKIIEKRQSVAFWCNPISGHATLYWYQQILGQGPKLLIQFQNNGVVDDSQLPKDRFSAERLKGVDSTLKIQPAKLEDSAVYLCASTPRGIKTNTGELFFGEGSRLTVL.